These T cell receptor beta chains were read from a single sample in a study of vaccination and CD4 T cells after COVID-19. Each CDR3 protein gets one entry after TCRdb re-called the PCR reads with MiXCR. The sample lists about 9,700 distinct CDR3 sequences, 35% to 50% occurring once. These TCRs' antigens remain unknown. Sequencing used CD4+ T cells from blood, cultured in vitro. These receptors were obtained from a human donor in good health. The CDR3 runs from the conserved cysteine through the conserved F or W. A D gene is named only where the DNA matches it firmly. The size field is filled for only some rows; it gives once, few, many or a size class.

TRBV30	TRBD2	-	TRBJ2-2	TGTGCCTGGTGGAAAGCCCGAGGGGGGACTAGCGGACGGGGAGAACACCGGGTGAAGCTGTTTTTT	CAWWKARGGTSGRGEHRVKLFF
TRBV27	-	-	TRBJ2-3	TGTGCCAGCAGCATCGTGGGTCGCACAGATACGCAGTATTTT	CASSIVGRTDTQYF
TRBV5-5	-	-	TRBJ1-5	TGTGCCAGCAGCTTGTCAGGGTTGGGGCGCAATCAGCCCCAGCATTTT	CASSLSGLGRNQPQHF
TRBV20-1	-	few	TRBJ2-2	TGCAGTGCTCGCTCCTCCACCGGGGAGCTGTTTTTT	CSARSSTGELFF
TRBV10-3	-	-	TRBJ2-5	TGTGCCATCAGTGTTTCCGGCGAAGAGACCCAGTACTTC	CAISVSGEETQYF
TRBV6-2/TRBV6-3	TRBD1	-	TRBJ2-1	TGTGCCAGCAGTTACCCGGACAGGGAAGGATACAATGAGCAGTTCTTC	CASSYPDREGYNEQFF
TRBV7-9	-	-	TRBJ1-1	TGTGCCAGCAGCTTGGAGGGTGGGTGGACTGAAGCTTTCTTT	CASSLEGGWTEAFF
TRBV10-1	-	once	TRBJ2-7	TGCGCCAGCAGTGAGAGCTCCCGCTACGAGCAGTACTTC	CASSESSRYEQYF
TRBV7-9	-	-	TRBJ2-3	TGTGCCAGCAGCCGAGGGGACACCGGGGGCACAGATACGCAGTATTTT	CASSRGDTGGTDTQYF
TRBV5-8	-	-	TRBJ2-7	TGTGCCAGCCTCGCCACCTACGAGCAGTACTTC	CASLATYEQYF
TRBV10-3	-	-	TRBJ1-1	TGTGCCATCAGTGGATCGGCAACGGACGGGAACACTGAAGCTTTCTTT	CAISGSATDGNTEAFF
TRBV20-1	TRBD1	-	TRBJ1-5	TGCAGTGCTTCTAGGACAGGAGGTCAGCCCCAGCATTTT	CSASRTGGQPQHF
TRBV20-1	TRBD1	-	TRBJ1-3	TGCAGTGCCCCGACAGGGAATTTTGGAAACACCATATATTTT	CSAPTGNFGNTIYF
TRBV19	-	-	TRBJ2-7	TGTGCCAGTAGTAGAGGAGCCCTCTCCTACGAGCAGTACTTC	CASSRGALSYEQYF
TRBV11-3	TRBD2	-	TRBJ2-1	TGTGCCAGCAGCATCGGGGGGACCTACAATGAGCAGTTCTTC	CASSIGGTYNEQFF
TRBV7-8	-	-	TRBJ1-1	TGTGCCAGCAGCCAAAGAAGTGAGGGCACTGAAGCTTTCTTT	CASSQRSEGTEAFF
TRBV5-1	-	once	TRBJ1-2	TGCGCCAGCACCTCAGGGGATCGGGCCTATGGCTACACCTTC	CASTSGDRAYGYTF
TRBV6-1	-	few	TRBJ1-5	TGTGCCAGCAGCATAAGGTATCGGCCGCACCCCCAGCCCCAGCATTTT	CASSIRYRPHPQPQHF
TRBV7-2	-	-	TRBJ2-4	TGTGCCAGCAGCGAAGGACAGCCAAACATTCAGTACTTC	CASSEGQPNIQYF
TRBV5-8	-	few	TRBJ1-2	TGTGCCAGCAGCTTAATGACGAACTATGGCTACACCTTC	CASSLMTNYGYTF
TRBV12-3/TRBV12-4	-	few	TRBJ1-5	TGTGCCAGCAGTTTAAGTGGACGGTTCAATCAGCCCCAGCATTTT	CASSLSGRFNQPQHF
TRBV15	TRBD1	few	TRBJ1-2	TGTGCCACCAGCAGAGACCGGACAGGGTCCGGCTACACCTTC	CATSRDRTGSGYTF
TRBV20-1	-	-	TRBJ1-1	TGCAGTGCTAAGGTGAGGGAGGGGGACACTGAAGCTTTCTTT	CSAKVREGDTEAFF
TRBV27	-	-	TRBJ1-4	TGTGCCAGCAGTTTCCAGGGGAATCGACTTGCTAATGAAAAACTGTTTTTT	CASSFQGNRLANEKLFF
TRBV30	TRBD2	-	TRBJ2-3	TGTGCCTGGAGTGTTTCCCGGACTAGCGGGAGCTCAGATACGCAGTATTTT	CAWSVSRTSGSSDTQYF
TRBV5-1	TRBD2	-	TRBJ2-4	TGCGCCAGCACGGGGCCAGGGCCGGGGGGCATTCAGTACTTC	CASTGPGPGGIQYF
TRBV6-5	-	-	TRBJ1-2	TGTGCCAGCAGTTACTCAGCGGACTCCAATGGCTACACCTTC	CASSYSADSNGYTF
TRBV12-3/TRBV12-4	TRBD1	-	TRBJ1-2	TGTGCCAGCAGTTTAGACAGGGGGCGGTATGGCTACACCTTC	CASSLDRGRYGYTF